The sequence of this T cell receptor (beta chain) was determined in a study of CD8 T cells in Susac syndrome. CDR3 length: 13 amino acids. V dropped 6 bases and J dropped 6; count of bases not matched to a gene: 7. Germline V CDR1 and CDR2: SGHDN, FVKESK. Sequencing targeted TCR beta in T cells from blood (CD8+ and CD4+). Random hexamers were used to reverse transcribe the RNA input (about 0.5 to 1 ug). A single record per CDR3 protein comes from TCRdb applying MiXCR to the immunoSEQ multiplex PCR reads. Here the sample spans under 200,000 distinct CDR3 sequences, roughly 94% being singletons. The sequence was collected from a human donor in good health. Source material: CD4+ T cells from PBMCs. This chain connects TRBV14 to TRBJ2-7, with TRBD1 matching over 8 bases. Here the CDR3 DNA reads TGTGCCAGCAGACTTCCGACAGGGGTCGAGCAGTACTTC. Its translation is CASRLPTGVEQYF.